Below are 30 T cell receptor beta chains sequenced from a single sample in a study of blood T cell repertoires in COVID-19. Sequencing was performed with immunoSEQ multiplex PCR; in TCRdb, only in-frame clones are kept and a portion is missing. This table holds some 93,000 clones, 85% found once. Sequenced: peripheral blood. The receptor set was obtained from a man aged 55 to 70 with acute or convalescent COVID-19.

The chain employs TRBV2 and TRBJ1-2; 7 bases line up with TRBD1. Germline V gives CDR1 SNHLY, CDR2 FYNNEI. The CDR3 has 12 amino acids. The junction had 6 bases not matched to a gene; V was cut back by 10 bases and J by 4 bases. CDR3 nucleotide sequence: TGTGCCATTCTGACAGGGACCTATGGCTACACCTTC. It translates to CAILTGTYGYTF.

The rearrangement uses TRBV20-1 and TRBJ2-6; no reliable D call. Germline CDR1 DFQATT, CDR2 SNEGSKA (reference sequence). This CDR3 region has 16 residues. Trimming removed 3 bases at V and 1 base at J, with 13 bases between. CDR3 region: CSASNEASSGANVLTF. DNA for the CDR3: TGCAGTGCTAGTAATGAGGCCTCTTCTGGGGCCAACGTCCTGACTTTC.

This clone was detected only once. This chain uses TRBV27 with TRBJ2-7; 8 bases line up with TRBD1. This CDR3 comprises 14 residues. J lost 2 bases, V lost 5 bases, and 5 bases had no gene match. Germline CDR1 reads MNHEY; CDR2 reads SMNVEV (reference sequence). The CDR3 DNA is TGTGCCAGCAGTCCCCAGGGGGCCGCCTACGAGCAGTACTTC. Its translation: CASSPQGAAYEQYF.

This chain links TRBV4-3 with TRBJ2-2; 7 bases fit TRBD1. Germline trimming cut 6 bases from V and 8 bases from J; bases unmatched to any gene: 3. Germline values: CDR1 LGHNA, CDR2 YSLEER. The CDR3 is 12 amino acids. CDR3 amino acids: CASRTGIGELFF. The CDR3 coding sequence is TGCGCCAGCAGGACAGGGATAGGGGAGCTGTTTTTT.

V and J are TRBV5-1 and TRBJ2-7, with D tentatively TRBD2 (6 bases). The length of the CDR3 is 15 residues. The V gene lost 0 bases and the J gene lost 4 bases, with 14 bases spanning the gap. CDR1 SGHRS and CDR2 YFSETQ come from the germline V gene. The CDR3 is CASSLVAGSSYEQYF. The CDR3 DNA follows: TGCGCCAGCAGCTTGGTGGCGGGAAGTAGTTACGAGCAGTACTTC.

The chain is built from TRBV19 and TRBJ2-1, with TRBD2 identical over 13 bases. The CDR3 covers 18 residues. Trimming removed 4 bases from V and 10 bases from J; junction bases left unmatched: 16. Germline V gene sequence: CDR1 LNHDA, CDR2 SQIVND (reference sequence). The CDR3 reads CASSTIRTSGSLRGEQFF. The CDR3 DNA follows: TGTGCCAGTAGTACAATCCGGACTAGCGGGAGTTTGAGGGGGGAGCAGTTCTTC.

The CDR3: CASSSVPEGNTIYF. The DNA for the CDR3 is TGTGCCAGCAGCTCCGTTCCGGAGGGAAACACCATATATTTT. J is TRBJ1-3 and V is TRBV7-2; D not resolved. V lost 4 bases to trimming and J lost 4 bases, with 11 bases between them. Germline values: CDR1 SGHTA, CDR2 FQGNSA. The CDR3 length is 14 residues.

This chain joins TRBV7-2 and TRBJ2-1, with 14 positions matching TRBD2. Trimming at V came to 4 bases and at J to 8 bases, leaving 7 bases not matched to a gene. Germline assignment: CDR1 SGHTA and CDR2 FQGNSA. The CDR3 covers 16 residues. The CDR3 is CASSWGTSGSLDEQFF. The CDR3 coding sequence is TGTGCCAGCAGCTGGGGGACTAGCGGGAGTCTCGATGAGCAGTTCTTC.

This clone occurred a few times. Here the CDR3 reads CASSLVAGEYGYTF. The CDR3 DNA is TGTGCCAGCAGCTTAGTGGCAGGGGAATATGGCTACACCTTC. V and J are TRBV7-9 and TRBJ1-2, with D perhaps TRBD1 (6 bases). This CDR3 comprises 14 residues. Per the germline V gene, CDR1 is SEHNR and CDR2 is FQNEAQ (reference sequence). Trimming removed 1 base from V and 5 bases from J, with 11 bases in between.

The V call is TRBV7-2, the J call TRBJ2-3, with D perhaps TRBD1 (5 bases). The germline V gene encodes CDR1 SGHTA and CDR2 FQGNSA. The CDR3 loop spans 15 amino acids. Trimming removed 5 bases from V and 0 bases from J, with 12 bases in between. CDR3 sequence (DNA): TGTGCCAGCAGCCCAGGACAACCTAGCACAGATACGCAGTATTTT. This translates into CASSPGQPSTDTQYF.

This chain joins TRBV11-2 and TRBJ2-1; 9 nucleotides match TRBD2. Germline V gene sequence: CDR1 SGHAT, CDR2 FQNNGV. The V and J ends lost 2 bases and 6 bases, in that order; junction bases with no gene match: 8. The CDR3 is made up of 16 amino acids. CDR3 DNA sequence: TGTGCCAGCAGCTTATTAGCGGGAGTATGGGGCAATGAGCAGTTCTTC. It translates to CASSLLAGVWGNEQFF.

This clone came up once. V gene TRBV6-5 combines with J gene TRBJ1-4, with D uncertain. Trimming pared 5 bases from V and 4 bases from J, leaving 11 bases between. Germline CDR1 and CDR2: MNHEY and SVGAGI. The CDR3 totals 14 residues. As DNA, the CDR3 is TGTGCCAGCAGTCTCGGGTTCATTAATGAAAAACTGTTTTTT. Its translation: CASSLGFINEKLFF.

The rearrangement uses TRBV27 and TRBJ1-1; D might be TRBD1 (5 bases). The germline V and J ends were trimmed by 6 bases and 2 bases, with 13 bases remaining between them. The CDR3 consists of 14 residues. Germline values: CDR1 MNHEY, CDR2 SMNVEV (reference sequence). This CDR3 reads CASRNLGANTEAFF. Here the CDR3 DNA reads TGTGCCAGCAGGAACCTAGGGGCTAACACTGAAGCTTTCTTT.

The genes are TRBV14 and TRBJ2-2; D might be TRBD1 (5 bases). This CDR3 has 17 residues. Trimming cost V 0 bases and J 4 bases, with 15 bases left between them. Germline V gene sequence: CDR1 SGHDN, CDR2 FVKESK. The CDR3 spells CASSQDRQTWGTGELFF. As DNA, the CDR3 is TGTGCCAGCAGCCAAGACCGACAGACCTGGGGCACCGGGGAGCTGTTTTTT.

The chain carries TRBV11-3 and TRBJ1-6; no reliable D call. Trimming stripped 2 bases from V and 7 bases from J, with 6 bases between. CDR3 length: 13 residues. The germline V gene encodes CDR1 SGHNT and CDR2 YENEEA. CDR3 nucleotides: TGTGCCAGCAGCTTAATCCTGAATTCACCCCTCCACTTT. This encodes CASSLILNSPLHF. The full variable domain, rest sourced from reference TRBV11-3 and TRBJ1-6, is EAGVVQSPRYKIIEKKQPVAFWCNPISGHNTLYWYLQNLGQGPELLIRYENEEAVDDSQLPKDRFSAERLKGVDSTLKIQPAELGDSAVYLCASSLILNSPLHFGNGTRLTVT.

The table lists this clone with a few counts. The chain couples TRBV5-4 to TRBJ1-1; D is possibly TRBD1 (5 bases). The CDR3 covers 15 residues. The V gene lost 4 bases and the J gene lost 3 bases, with 16 bases spanning the gap. The V gene's germline CDR1 is SGHNT and CDR2 YYREEE (reference sequence). The CDR3 DNA reads TGTGCCAGCAGCCGTCCCGGGACGGGAGACACTGAAGCTTTCTTT. Translated, it gives CASSRPGTGDTEAFF.

The rearrangement links TRBV3-1 (or the pseudogene TRBV3-2) to TRBJ2-7; D may be TRBD1 (7 bases). CDR1 is LGHDT, CDR2 YNNKEL, per germline (reference sequence). Trimming pared 6 bases from V and 6 bases from J, leaving 27 bases between. This CDR3 contains 17 residues. The CDR3 DNA reads as TGTGCCAGCAGGGGGCGGGACAGCCTATTGACGCCGGGCGAGCAGTACTTC. Its translation is CASRGRDSLLTPGEQYF.

The genes are TRBV7-8 and TRBJ1-3; D remains unclear. The germline V gene has CDR1 SGHVS and CDR2 FQNEAQ. The CDR3 covers 14 residues. V was shortened by 0 bases and J by 3 bases, with 6 bases between the two germline ends. The CDR3 region is CASSLAGDGNTIYF. CDR3 DNA: TGTGCCAGCAGCTTAGCGGGAGATGGAAACACCATATATTTT.

The CDR3 loop is CASSVVGGYTDTQYF. The CDR3 nucleotides are TGTGCCAGCAGCGTAGTAGGGGGCTACACAGATACGCAGTATTTT. The V gene is TRBV9, the J gene TRBJ2-3; 7 bases fit TRBD1. This CDR3 is built from 15 residues. Germline values: CDR1 SGDLS, CDR2 YYNGEE. Losses at the gene ends were 0 bases for V and 2 bases for J; bases not matched to a gene: 3.

The gene calls are TRBV9 and TRBJ2-3, with a weak D call TRBD2 (6 bases). The CDR3 spans 14 residues. V lost 4 bases and J 2 bases, leaving 11 bases between the germline ends. Per the germline V gene, CDR1 is SGDLS and CDR2 is YYNGEE. The CDR3 DNA is TGTGCCAGCAGCCTCCGGACTATCACAGATACGCAGTATTTT. Amino acids: CASSLRTITDTQYF. The whole variable domain, remainder taken from reference TRBV9 and TRBJ2-3, is DSGVTQTPKHLITATGQRVTLRCSPRSGDLSVYWYQQSLDQGLQFLIQYYNGEERAKGNILERFSAQQFPDLHSELNLSSLELGDSALYFCASSLRTITDTQYFGPGTRLTVL.

The gene calls are TRBV6-1 and TRBJ2-3; 12 bases fit TRBD1. J was trimmed by 5 bases and V by 4 bases; bases with no gene match: 7. Germline values: CDR1 MNHNS, CDR2 SASEGT. This CDR3 spans 16 amino acids. The CDR3 loop reads CASSGLRDRGRDTQYF. The CDR3 DNA sequence: TGTGCCAGCAGTGGTCTCCGGGACAGGGGGCGAGATACGCAGTATTTT.

The J gene is TRBJ2-5, the V gene TRBV4-1, with D perhaps matching TRBD2 (6 bases). The CDR3 runs 18 residues. V lost 0 bases to trimming and J lost 5 bases, with 22 bases between them. Looked up from germline, CDR1 is MGHRA and CDR2 is YSYEKL. In nucleotides, the CDR3 is TGCGCCAGCAGCCAAGATAGGGAGGCAGCGGAGGGGAGGGAGACCCAGTACTTC. It encodes CASSQDREAAEGRETQYF.

The chain recombines TRBV5-4 with TRBJ2-4, with D possibly TRBD1 on 5 matching bases. Trimming removed 7 bases from V and 0 bases from J, with 11 bases in between. This CDR3 region has 14 residues. Germline CDR1 reads SGHNT; CDR2 reads YYREEE (reference sequence). The DNA of the CDR3 is TGTGCCAGCCTGACAGATTTAGCCAAAAACATTCAGTACTTC. This translates into CASLTDLAKNIQYF.

The chain uses TRBV2 and TRBJ2-1; D not resolved. Trimming took 1 base from V and 8 from J, leaving 9 bases between them. The length of the CDR3 is 13 residues. CDR1 is SNHLY and CDR2 is FYNNEI in the germline V gene. CDR3 sequence: CASSEVGFDEQFF. DNA of the CDR3: TGTGCCAGCAGTGAAGTCGGGTTCGATGAGCAGTTCTTC. Based on the CDR3 plus reference TRBV2 and TRBJ2-1, the full variable domain is EPEVTQTPSHQVTQMGQEVILRCVPISNHLYFYWYRQILGQKVEFLVSFYNNEISEKSEIFDDQFSVERPDGSNFTLKIRSTKLEDSAMYFCASSEVGFDEQFFGPGTRLTVL.

This clone turned up a few times. The CDR3 nucleotides read TGTGCCAGCAGTTTAACTCAAGAGACCCAGTACTTC. It encodes CASSLTQETQYF. The chain couples TRBV12-3 or TRBV12-4 to TRBJ2-5; no firm D call. The CDR3 is made up of 12 amino acids. Deletions cut 2 bases from V and 2 bases from J, with 3 bases between.

The V gene is TRBV2, the J gene TRBJ2-3; 9 bases match TRBD2. CDR1 is SNHLY, CDR2 FYNNEI, per germline. V was clipped by 4 bases and J by 4 bases; unmatched bases: 9. There are 16 residues in the CDR3. DNA of the CDR3: TGTGCCAGCAGTGCTCGGGGTAGCGGGAGACCAGATACGCAGTATTTT. Translation gives CASSARGSGRPDTQYF.

The chain uses TRBV5-1 and TRBJ2-2, with TRBD2 as a possible D gene (6 bases). Germline-derived CDR1 and CDR2 are SGHRS and YFSETQ. Between the trimmed V and J ends, which lost 2 bases and 0 bases, there was a span of 11 bases. CDR3 length equals 16 residues. CDR3 in amino acids: CASSFSGIANTGELFF. In DNA, the CDR3 is TGCGCCAGCAGCTTTAGCGGAATAGCGAACACCGGGGAGCTGTTTTTT.

The chain joins TRBV19 to TRBJ1-6; 7 positions agree with TRBD1. This CDR3 region has 15 residues. Germline values: CDR1 LNHDA, CDR2 SQIVND (reference sequence). The trim removed 5 bases at V and 9 bases at J, leaving 10 bases unmatched. The CDR3 DNA reads TGTGCCAGTAGTCCTCGACAGGGAATGGGTTCACCCCTCCACTTT. Translation: CASSPRQGMGSPLHF.

The chain joins TRBV19 to TRBJ1-5, with a tentative D call TRBD1 (5 bases). Between the trimmed V and J ends, which lost 7 bases and 6 bases, there was a span of 19 bases. There are 15 residues in the CDR3. Looked up from germline, CDR1 is LNHDA and CDR2 is SQIVND (reference sequence). For the CDR3, the DNA is TGTGCCAGTACCCCGGGCGCAGGGCTGGGTCAGCCCCAGCATTTT. Protein product: CASTPGAGLGQPQHF.

This clone has only a few counts. The rearrangement joins TRBV3-1 (or the pseudogene TRBV3-2) to TRBJ1-6; 7 nucleotides align to TRBD1. The germline gives CDR1 LGHDT, CDR2 YNNKEL (reference sequence). The CDR3 consists of 14 residues. V trimming: 3 bases; J trimming: 8 bases; junction bases outside the gene matches: 4. The CDR3 region is CASSHRDRDSPLHF. CDR3 DNA: TGTGCCAGCAGCCACCGAGACAGGGATTCACCCCTCCACTTT.